The next 24 T cell receptor beta chains were all read from a single sample in a study of CD8 T cells in ankylosing spondylitis. One entry per CDR3 protein results from TCRdb running MiXCR on the 5' RACE reads. The sample includes some 250,000 distinct CDR3 sequences, around 7.8% seen only once; the top ten take under 7.5%. The sequenced sample consisted of blood, either unsorted or a sorted T cell fraction (not recorded which). The receptors stem from a male donor with ankylosing spondylitis or in good health (not recorded which).

This clonotype was seen repeatedly, ten times or more. The genes are TRBV10-3 and TRBJ1-1; possibly TRBD1 for D (5 bases). In germline, CDR1 is ENHRY, CDR2 SYGVKD. Trimming took off 3 bases at V and 5 bases at J, with 10 bases between the two ends. This CDR3 contains 13 residues. CDR3 region: CAISEKGLTEAFF. The CDR3 DNA follows: TGTGCCATCAGTGAAAAGGGACTAACTGAAGCTTTCTTT.

The sample holds many counts of this clonotype. The chain links TRBV20-1 to TRBJ1-3, with 8 nucleotides matching TRBD1. J was trimmed by 4 bases and V by 1 base; bases with no gene match: 6. CDR1 is DFQATT, CDR2 SNEGSKA, per germline (reference sequence). CDR3 length equals 15 residues. The CDR3 loop reads CSARGAGTGGNTIYF. The CDR3 nucleotides are TGCAGTGCTAGAGGTGCCGGGACAGGAGGAAACACCATATATTTT.

V gene TRBV5-1 combines with J gene TRBJ2-2, with D perhaps being TRBD1 or TRBD2 (5 bases each). Germline lookup yields CDR1 SGHRS and CDR2 YFSETQ. The CDR3 totals 17 residues. V was shortened by 4 bases and J by 6 bases, with 22 bases between the two germline ends. CDR3 sequence: CASSHRDAHQSAGELFF. Written as DNA, the CDR3 is TGCGCCAGCAGCCACCGGGACGCACATCAGTCGGCCGGGGAGCTGTTTTTT.

This clonotype showed up many times. The V call is TRBV12-3 or TRBV12-4, the J call TRBJ1-2; perhaps TRBD1 as D (5 bases). The CDR3 has 13 residues. Trimming pared 3 bases from V and 3 bases from J, leaving 8 bases between. The CDR3 loop is CASSLGGDYGYTF. CDR3 coding DNA: TGTGCCAGCAGTTTGGGAGGGGACTATGGCTACACCTTC.

This clonotype was picked up many times. The chain recombines TRBV7-8 with TRBJ2-1, with D possibly called TRBD1 or TRBD2 (5 bases each). Per the germline V gene, CDR1 is SGHVS and CDR2 is FQNEAQ. This CDR3 has 13 amino acids. Deletions cut 4 bases from V and 5 bases from J, with 9 bases between. The CDR3 coding sequence is TGTGCCAGCAGCTCGGGACCTAACAATGAGCAGTTCTTC. Protein: CASSSGPNNEQFF. The variable domain in full, completed from reference TRBV7-8 and TRBJ2-1, reads GAGVSQSPRYKVAKRGQDVALRCDPISGHVSLFWYQQALGQGPEFLTYFQNEAQLDKSGLPSDRFFAERPEGSVSTLKIQRTQQEDSAVYLCASSSGPNNEQFFGPGTRLTVL.

Written as DNA, the CDR3 is TGTGCCAGTCTAGGGGGTTTTGGCCAGTTCTTC. Translating gives CASLGGFGQFF. The chain carries TRBV19 and TRBJ2-1; possible D gene TRBD1, 6 bases. The CDR3 has 11 residues. In germline, CDR1 is LNHDA, CDR2 SQIVND (reference sequence). Between the trimmed V and J ends, which lost 8 bases and 13 bases, there was a span of 15 bases. Full variable domain (remainder filled in from reference TRBV19 and TRBJ2-1): DGGITQSPKYLFRKEGQNVTLSCEQNLNHDAMYWYRQDPGQGLRLIYYSQIVNDFQKGDIAEGYSVSREKKESFPLTVTSAQKNPTAFYLCASLGGFGQFFGPGTRLTVL.

The chain is built from TRBV18 and TRBJ2-5; tentatively, D is TRBD2 (6 bases). Trimming took 0 bases from V and 7 from J, leaving 18 bases between them. Germline CDR1 reads KGHSH; CDR2 reads LQKENI. This CDR3 spans 16 amino acids. The CDR3 loop reads CASSPPFDSGGGTQYF. The CDR3 DNA is TGTGCCAGCTCACCACCGTTCGATAGCGGAGGCGGGACCCAGTACTTC. Together with reference TRBV18 and TRBJ2-5, the CDR3 gives the full variable domain: NAGVMQNPRHLVRRRGQEARLRCSPMKGHSHVYWYRQLPEEGLKFMVYLQKENIIDESGMPKERFSAEFPKEGPSILRIQQVVRGDSAAYFCASSPPFDSGGGTQYFGPGTRLLVL.

The sample holds many counts of this clonotype. This rearrangement joins TRBV7-6 to TRBJ2-7, with D possibly being TRBD2 (5 bases). The ends were cut back, 1 base at V and 3 bases at J, with 10 bases in the middle. The CDR3 covers 14 residues. The germline CDR1 and CDR2 sequences are SGHVS and FNYEAQ. The CDR3 is CASSLGAGYYEQYF. The CDR3 DNA follows: TGTGCCAGCAGCTTAGGGGCGGGCTACTACGAGCAGTACTTC.

This clonotype was seen at least ten times. V usage is TRBV7-2 and J usage is TRBJ2-7; tentatively, D is TRBD2 (6 bases). Trimming cost V 1 base and J 1 base, with 11 bases left between them. This CDR3 contains 15 residues. Germline V lookup: CDR1 SGHTA, CDR2 FQGNSA. The CDR3 nucleotides read TGTGCCAGCAGCTTAGATCGGGGGTGGTCCTACGAGCAGTACTTC. Its protein is CASSLDRGWSYEQYF.

This clonotype was counted at least ten times. This rearrangement joins TRBV7-9 to TRBJ2-1, with D perhaps given as TRBD1 or TRBD2 (5 bases each). The germline V gene has CDR1 SEHNR and CDR2 FQNEAQ (reference sequence). The CDR3 is 16 amino acids. V lost 4 bases to trimming and J lost 7 bases, with 20 bases between them. Written as DNA, the CDR3 is TGTGCCAGCAGCTCCAGGGTGATAGAGAGGGTGAATGAGCAGTTCTTC. It specifies CASSSRVIERVNEQFF.

This clonotype was seen at least ten times. The genes are TRBV15 and TRBJ2-3; D not certain. CDR1 is LNHNV and CDR2 is YYDKDF in the germline V gene (reference sequence). The CDR3 has 15 amino acids. Trimming pared 7 bases from V and 6 bases from J, leaving 20 bases between. The CDR3, as DNA: TGTGCCACCAAAGAGGAAATGGCTGGCAGTGATACGCAGTATTTT. It specifies CATKEEMAGSDTQYF.

This clonotype came up many times. This rearrangement joins TRBV7-9 to TRBJ2-5, with a tentative D call TRBD1 (6 bases). Germline V CDR1 and CDR2: SEHNR, FQNEAQ (reference sequence). Between the trimmed V and J ends, which lost 5 bases and 1 base, there was a span of 17 bases. The CDR3 spans 16 residues. In nucleotides, the CDR3 is TGTGCCAGCAGCCAAGGCAGGGGAGCATTCCAAGAGACCCAGTACTTC. Encoded protein: CASSQGRGAFQETQYF.

This clonotype was seen ten or more times. The chain couples TRBV20-1 to TRBJ2-7; 11 bases are shared with TRBD2. V lost 0 bases and J lost 4; bases outside the gene matches: 11. The CDR3 loop spans 17 amino acids. The germline gives CDR1 DFQATT, CDR2 SNEGSKA (reference sequence). CDR3 sequence reads: CSARDSPAASGGYEQYF. The CDR3, as DNA: TGCAGTGCTAGAGATAGCCCCGCGGCTAGCGGGGGGTACGAGCAGTACTTC.

This clonotype was seen ten or more times. The chain has TRBV12-3 or TRBV12-4 and TRBJ1-1; 7 bases are a match to TRBD1. This CDR3 is 13 amino acids long. Trimming removed 5 bases from V and 6 bases from J; junction bases left unmatched: 6. DNA for the CDR3: TGTGCCAGCAGTACGGGGACAGCATCTGAAGCTTTCTTT. Its protein product is CASSTGTASEAFF.

This clonotype was found many times. The rearrangement links TRBV28 to TRBJ1-1; D unresolved. The CDR3 length is 11 residues. Germline assignment: CDR1 MDHEN and CDR2 SYDVKM. V gave up 5 bases and J gave up 1 base, with 2 bases separating them. The CDR3 bases are TGTGCCAGCAGTCCGAACACTGAAGCTTTCTTT. Amino acids: CASSPNTEAFF.

The rearrangement links TRBV7-2 to TRBJ2-5, with D unclear. The CDR3 has 13 residues. Germline lookup yields CDR1 SGHTA and CDR2 FQGNSA. V gave up 5 bases and J gave up 5 bases, with 12 bases separating them. The CDR3 spells CASSPRQAETQYF. In DNA form, the CDR3 reads TGTGCCAGCAGCCCCAGACAAGCGGAGACCCAGTACTTC.

A few counts support this clonotype. The chain uses TRBV11-2 and TRBJ2-5, with 7 bases lining up with TRBD2. V shed 3 bases and J 3 bases; nucleotides not matched to a gene: 4. The CDR3 totals 14 residues. Per the germline V gene, CDR1 is SGHAT and CDR2 is FQNNGV. The CDR3 coding sequence is TGTGCCAGCAGCTTTCGTGGGGGGGAAGAGACCCAGTACTTC. This codes for CASSFRGGEETQYF.

This clonotype was counted at least ten times. The chain has TRBV5-1 and TRBJ1-2, with D maybe TRBD1 (5 bases). Trimming left V 5 bases short and J 3 bases short, with 11 bases between. Germline V lookup: CDR1 SGHRS, CDR2 YFSETQ. This CDR3 comprises 13 residues. The CDR3 loop is CASRTGTDYGYTF. Written as DNA, the CDR3 is TGCGCCAGCAGAACCGGGACGGACTATGGCTACACCTTC. Full variable domain (remainder filled in from reference TRBV5-1 and TRBJ1-2): KAGVTQTPRYLIKTRGQQVTLSCSPISGHRSVSWYQQTPGQGLQFLFEYFSETQRNKGNFPGRFSGRQFSNSRSEMNVSTLELGDSALYLCASRTGTDYGYTFGSGTRLTVV.

In this sample, this clonotype turned up many times. The chain has TRBV5-1 and TRBJ1-1; unclear D gene. Germline assignment: CDR1 SGHRS and CDR2 YFSETQ. V lost 4 bases and J lost 0, with 7 bases in between. The CDR3 has 13 residues. CDR3: CASSQIVNTEAFF. The DNA for the CDR3 is TGCGCCAGCAGCCAGATTGTGAACACTGAAGCTTTCTTT.

This clonotype appeared many times. The chain has TRBV28 and TRBJ2-2; 8 bases are a match to TRBD1. V lost 4 bases and J lost 4; bases outside the gene matches: 8. The CDR3 runs to 16 residues. Per the germline V gene, CDR1 is MDHEN and CDR2 is SYDVKM. The CDR3 DNA is TGTGCCAGCAGTTCCCGACAGGGGAGAAGCACCGGGGAGCTGTTTTTT. Its protein product is CASSSRQGRSTGELFF.

The rearrangement joins TRBV6-5 to TRBJ1-6; a possible D gene is TRBD1 (6 bases). The CDR3 is 16 amino acids. Trimming removed 2 bases from V and 0 bases from J, with 8 bases in between. Per germline, CDR1 MNHEY and CDR2 SVGAGI. In nucleotides, the CDR3 is TGTGCCAGCAGTTACACAGGGCTCTCCTATAATTCACCCCTCCACTTT. It yields the protein CASSYTGLSYNSPLHF.

This clonotype has more than one count but fewer than ten. The chain links TRBV30 to TRBJ1-2, with 9 positions matching TRBD1. V trimming: 6 bases; J trimming: 4 bases; junction bases outside the gene matches: 9. CDR1 is GTSNPN and CDR2 is SVGIG in the germline V gene (reference sequence). The CDR3 loop spans 14 amino acids. The CDR3 protein is CACSPGDRVYGYTF. CDR3 in DNA: TGTGCCTGTAGTCCCGGGGACAGGGTCTATGGCTACACCTTC. The entire variable domain, with the rest obtained from reference TRBV30 and TRBJ1-2, is as follows: SQTIHQWPATLVQPVGSPLSLECTVEGTSNPNLYWYRQAAGRGLQLLFYSVGIGQISSEVPQNLSASRPQDRQFILSSKKLLLSDSGFYLCACSPGDRVYGYTFGSGTRLTVV.

This clonotype was counted only a few times. The V call is TRBV6-1, the J call TRBJ2-5, with 8 bases aligning to TRBD1. CDR3 size: 13 residues. Trimming took 7 bases from V and 5 from J; bases not matched to a gene: 6. Germline CDR1 reads MNHNS; CDR2 reads SASEGT. CDR3 sequence reads: CASTQGAKETQYF. The DNA of the CDR3 is TGTGCCAGCACGCAGGGGGCAAAGGAGACCCAGTACTTC.

This clonotype was seen ten or more times. The chain carries TRBV7-2 and TRBJ2-3, with D tentatively TRBD1 (5 bases). This CDR3 region has 13 residues. Germline CDR1 reads SGHTA; CDR2 reads FQGNSA. The ends were cut back, 9 bases at V and 6 bases at J, with 16 bases in the middle. The CDR3 bases are TGTGCCAGTAGTCAGGGAAAGAAGGATACGCAGTATTTT. Protein: CASSQGKKDTQYF.